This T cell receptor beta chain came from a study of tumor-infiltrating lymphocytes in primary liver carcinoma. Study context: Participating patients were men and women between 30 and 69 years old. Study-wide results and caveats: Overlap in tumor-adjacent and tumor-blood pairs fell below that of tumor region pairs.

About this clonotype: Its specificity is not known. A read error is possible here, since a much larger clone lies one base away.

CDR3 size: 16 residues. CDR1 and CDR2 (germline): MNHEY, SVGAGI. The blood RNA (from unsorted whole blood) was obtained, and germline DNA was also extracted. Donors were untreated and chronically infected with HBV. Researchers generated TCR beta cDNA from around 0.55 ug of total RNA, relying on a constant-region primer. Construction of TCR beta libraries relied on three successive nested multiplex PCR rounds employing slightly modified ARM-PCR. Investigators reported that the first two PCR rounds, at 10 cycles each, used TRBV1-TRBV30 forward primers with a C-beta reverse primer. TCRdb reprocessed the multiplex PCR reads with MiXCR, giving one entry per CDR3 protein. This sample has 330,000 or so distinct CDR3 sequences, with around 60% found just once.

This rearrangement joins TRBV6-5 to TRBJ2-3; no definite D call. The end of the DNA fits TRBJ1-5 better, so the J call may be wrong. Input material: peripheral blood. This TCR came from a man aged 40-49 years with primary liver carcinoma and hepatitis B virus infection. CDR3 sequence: CASSYSSSGNSDTQHF. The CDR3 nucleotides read TGTGCCAGCAGTTACTCGTCCAGCGGAAATTCAGATACGCAGCATTTT.